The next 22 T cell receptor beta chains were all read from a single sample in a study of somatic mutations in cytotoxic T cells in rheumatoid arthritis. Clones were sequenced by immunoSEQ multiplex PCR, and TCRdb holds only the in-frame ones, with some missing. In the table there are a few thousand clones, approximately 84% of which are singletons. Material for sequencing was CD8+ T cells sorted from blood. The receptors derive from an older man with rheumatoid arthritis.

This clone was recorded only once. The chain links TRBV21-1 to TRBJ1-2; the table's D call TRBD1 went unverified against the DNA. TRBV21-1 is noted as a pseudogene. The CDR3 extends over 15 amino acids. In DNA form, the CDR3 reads TGTGCCAGCAGCAAAGACGACAGGGGGTATTATGGCTACACCTTC. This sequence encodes CASSKDDRGYYGYTF.

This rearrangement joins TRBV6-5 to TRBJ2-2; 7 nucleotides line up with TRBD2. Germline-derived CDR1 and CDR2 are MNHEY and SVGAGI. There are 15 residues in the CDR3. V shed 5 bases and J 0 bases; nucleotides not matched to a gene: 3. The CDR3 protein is CASSPGLSNTGELFF. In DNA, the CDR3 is TGTGCCAGCAGTCCGGGACTATCGAACACCGGGGAGCTGTTTTTT.

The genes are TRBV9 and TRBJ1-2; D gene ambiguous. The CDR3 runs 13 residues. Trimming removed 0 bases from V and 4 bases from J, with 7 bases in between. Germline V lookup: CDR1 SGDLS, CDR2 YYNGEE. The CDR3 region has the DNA TGTGCCAGCAGCGTAGAACAGAGCTATGGCTACACCTTC. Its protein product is CASSVEQSYGYTF.

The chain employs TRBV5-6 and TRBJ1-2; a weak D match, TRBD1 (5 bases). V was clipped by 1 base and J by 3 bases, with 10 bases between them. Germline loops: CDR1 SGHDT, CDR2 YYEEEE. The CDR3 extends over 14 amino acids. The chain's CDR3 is CASSLPDSYYGYTF. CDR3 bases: TGTGCCAGCAGCTTGCCAGACAGCTACTATGGCTACACCTTC.

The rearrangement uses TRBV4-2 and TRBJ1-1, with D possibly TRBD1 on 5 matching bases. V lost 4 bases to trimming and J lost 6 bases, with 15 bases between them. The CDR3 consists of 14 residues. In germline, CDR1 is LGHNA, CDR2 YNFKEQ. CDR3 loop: CASSLTNEGAEAFF. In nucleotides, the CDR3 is TGTGCCAGCAGCCTAACCAACGAAGGGGCTGAAGCTTTCTTT.

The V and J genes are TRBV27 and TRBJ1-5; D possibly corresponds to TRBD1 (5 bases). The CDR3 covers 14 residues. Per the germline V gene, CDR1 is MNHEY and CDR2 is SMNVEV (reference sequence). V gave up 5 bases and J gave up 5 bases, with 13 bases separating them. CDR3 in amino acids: CASSPGTIDQPQHF. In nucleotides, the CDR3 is TGTGCCAGCAGTCCCGGGACTATTGATCAGCCCCAGCATTTT.

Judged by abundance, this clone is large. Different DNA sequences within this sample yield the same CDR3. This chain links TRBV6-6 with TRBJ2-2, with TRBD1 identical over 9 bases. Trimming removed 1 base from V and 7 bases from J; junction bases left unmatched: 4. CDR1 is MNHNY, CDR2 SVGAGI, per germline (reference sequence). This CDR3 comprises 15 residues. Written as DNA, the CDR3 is TGTGCCAGCAGTTACTTAGGACAGGGGAACGGGGAGCTGTTTTTT. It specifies CASSYLGQGNGELFF.

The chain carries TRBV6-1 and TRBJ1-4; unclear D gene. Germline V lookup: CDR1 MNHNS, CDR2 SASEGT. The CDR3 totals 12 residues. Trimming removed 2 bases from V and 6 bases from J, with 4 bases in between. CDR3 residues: CASSEPYEKLFF. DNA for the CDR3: TGTGCCAGCAGTGAACCTTATGAAAAACTGTTTTTT.

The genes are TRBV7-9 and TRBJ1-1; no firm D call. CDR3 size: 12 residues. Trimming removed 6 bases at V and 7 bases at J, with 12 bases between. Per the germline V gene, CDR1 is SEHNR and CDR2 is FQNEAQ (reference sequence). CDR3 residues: CASRDDTSEAFF. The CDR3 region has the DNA TGTGCCAGCAGAGACGACACGAGTGAAGCTTTCTTT.

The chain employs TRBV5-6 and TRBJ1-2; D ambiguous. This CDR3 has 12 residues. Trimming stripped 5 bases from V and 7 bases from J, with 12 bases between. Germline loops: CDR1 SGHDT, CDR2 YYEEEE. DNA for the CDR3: TGTGCCAGCAGTTCCACTCCGGGTGGCTACACCTTC. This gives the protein CASSSTPGGYTF. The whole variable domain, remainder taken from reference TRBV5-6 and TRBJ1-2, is DAGVTQSPTHLIKTRGQQVTLRCSPKSGHDTVSWYQQALGQGPQFIFQYYEEEERQRGNFPDRFSGHQFPNYSSELNVNALLLGDSALYLCASSSTPGGYTFGSGTRLTVV.

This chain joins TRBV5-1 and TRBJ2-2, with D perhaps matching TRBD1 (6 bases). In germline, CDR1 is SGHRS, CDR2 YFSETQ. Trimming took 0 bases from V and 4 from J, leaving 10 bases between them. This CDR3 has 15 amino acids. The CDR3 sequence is CASSLAGHFTGELFF. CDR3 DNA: TGCGCCAGCAGCTTGGCGGGACACTTCACCGGGGAGCTGTTTTTT. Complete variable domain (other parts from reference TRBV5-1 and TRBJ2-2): KAGVTQTPRYLIKTRGQQVTLSCSPISGHRSVSWYQQTPGQGLQFLFEYFSETQRNKGNFPGRFSGRQFSNSRSEMNVSTLELGDSALYLCASSLAGHFTGELFFGEGSRLTVL.

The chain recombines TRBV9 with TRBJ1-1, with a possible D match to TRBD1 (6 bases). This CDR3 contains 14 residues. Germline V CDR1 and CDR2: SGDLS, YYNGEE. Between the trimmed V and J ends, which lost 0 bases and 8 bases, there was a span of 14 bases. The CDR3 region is CASSVAGGGGEAFF. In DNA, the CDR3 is TGTGCCAGCAGCGTAGCGGGGGGCGGTGGGGAAGCTTTCTTT. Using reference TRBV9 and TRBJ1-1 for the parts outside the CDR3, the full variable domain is DSGVTQTPKHLITATGQRVTLRCSPRSGDLSVYWYQQSLDQGLQFLIQYYNGEERAKGNILERFSAQQFPDLHSELNLSSLELGDSALYFCASSVAGGGGEAFFGQGTRLTVV.

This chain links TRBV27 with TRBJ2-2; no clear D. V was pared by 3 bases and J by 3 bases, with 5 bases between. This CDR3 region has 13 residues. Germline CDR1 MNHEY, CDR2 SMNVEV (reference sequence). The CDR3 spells CASSFVYTGELFF. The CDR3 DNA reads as TGTGCCAGCAGTTTTGTCTACACCGGGGAGCTGTTTTTT.

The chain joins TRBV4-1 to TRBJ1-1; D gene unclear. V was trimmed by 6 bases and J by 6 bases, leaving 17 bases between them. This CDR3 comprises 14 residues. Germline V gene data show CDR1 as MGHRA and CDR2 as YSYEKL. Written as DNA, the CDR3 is TGCGCCAGCAGGGGCGGGTGGGTTGCCGCTGAAGCTTTCTTT. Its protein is CASRGGWVAAEAFF.

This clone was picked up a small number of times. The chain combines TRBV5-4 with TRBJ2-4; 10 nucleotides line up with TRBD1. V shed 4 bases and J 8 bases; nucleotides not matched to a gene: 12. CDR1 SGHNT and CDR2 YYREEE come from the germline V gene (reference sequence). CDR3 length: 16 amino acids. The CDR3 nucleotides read TGTGCCAGCAGCCCTATGGGGCGGGACAGGGGAGACATTCAGTACTTC. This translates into CASSPMGRDRGDIQYF.

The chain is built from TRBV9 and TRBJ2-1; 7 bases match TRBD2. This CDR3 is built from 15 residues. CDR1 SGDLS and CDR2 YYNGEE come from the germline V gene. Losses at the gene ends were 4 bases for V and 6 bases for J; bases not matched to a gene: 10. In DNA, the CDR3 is TGTGCCAGCAGCCCCCTCACTAGCGCCGTCAATGAGCAGTTCTTC. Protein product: CASSPLTSAVNEQFF.

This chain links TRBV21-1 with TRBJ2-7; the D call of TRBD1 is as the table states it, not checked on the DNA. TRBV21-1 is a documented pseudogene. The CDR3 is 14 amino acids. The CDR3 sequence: CASSKRHRFDEQYF. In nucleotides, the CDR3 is TGTGCCAGCAGCAAACGCCACAGGTTCGACGAGCAGTACTTC.

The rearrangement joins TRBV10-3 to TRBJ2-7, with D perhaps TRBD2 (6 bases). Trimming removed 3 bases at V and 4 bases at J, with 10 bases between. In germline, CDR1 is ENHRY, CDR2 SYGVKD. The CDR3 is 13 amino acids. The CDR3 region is CAISDSAGYEQYF. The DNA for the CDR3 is TGTGCCATCAGTGACTCTGCGGGATACGAGCAGTACTTC.

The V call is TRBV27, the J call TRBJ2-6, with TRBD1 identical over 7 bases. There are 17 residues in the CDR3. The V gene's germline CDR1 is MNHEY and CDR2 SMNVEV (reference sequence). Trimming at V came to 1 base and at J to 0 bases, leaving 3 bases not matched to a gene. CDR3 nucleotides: TGTGCCAGCAGTTTATGGAACAGGGGCTCTGGGGCCAACGTCCTGACTTTC. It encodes CASSLWNRGSGANVLTF.

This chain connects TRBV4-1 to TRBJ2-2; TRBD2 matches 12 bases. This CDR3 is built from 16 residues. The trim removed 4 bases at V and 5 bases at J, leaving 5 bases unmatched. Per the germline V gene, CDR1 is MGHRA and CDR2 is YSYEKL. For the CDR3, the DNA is TGCGCCAGCAGCCCCCAGACTAGCGGGAGTACCGGGGAGCTGTTTTTT. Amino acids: CASSPQTSGSTGELFF.

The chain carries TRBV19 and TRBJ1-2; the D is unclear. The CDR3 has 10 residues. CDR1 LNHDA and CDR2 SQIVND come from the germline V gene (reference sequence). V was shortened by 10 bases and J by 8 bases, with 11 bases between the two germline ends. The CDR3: CATFAGGYTF. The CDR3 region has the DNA TGTGCCACCTTCGCGGGGGGCTACACCTTC.

CDR3 DNA: TGTGCCAGCGGGGACAAAGGGGGCTGGGAGGAAAAACTGTTTTTT. As protein: CASGDKGGWEEKLFF. The chain has TRBV27 and TRBJ1-4; 7 bases agree with TRBD1. V trimming: 8 bases; J trimming: 8 bases; junction bases outside the gene matches: 14. There are 15 residues in the CDR3. The germline CDR1 and CDR2 sequences are MNHEY and SMNVEV (reference sequence).